This T cell receptor beta chain was retrieved from a study of T cell changes during pregnancy in multiple sclerosis (dated by TCRdb to the late 2010s). Broadly, across the study: In women with multiple sclerosis, the researchers looked at how the T cell repertoire shifted as pregnancy progressed.

The CDR3 sequence holds 14 residues, the cysteine and phenylalanine included. Only the CDR3 part of the read is kept: 42 bases, read in frame from the first base. The germline V gene (reference sequence) sets CDR1 to SGHNT and CDR2 to YYREEE. At the junction V is shortened by 4 bases and J by 2 bases, with 12 bases in between. The library was generated by the immunoSEQ multiplex PCR assay. TCRdb obtained this table from immuneACCESS and retained in-frame rearrangements with V and J assigned. These tables miss some clones; where compared with another copy, unresolved V genes account for less than half of the shortfall, and the remainder is unexplained. This sample is represented by roughly 38,000 clones; under 95% of them were singletons. Together, the top ten hold approximately 0.67% of the sample. Concerning this clone itself: This receptor's antigen is unknown. Qualities for individual bases were not recorded, and no much larger clone is one base off.

The source of this sequence is a female donor in good health, enrolled as a control in a pregnancy study. The chain is encoded by TRBV5-4 joined to TRBJ1-1; the D gene is perhaps TRBD1, from 6 matching bases. Sequencing used CD4+ T cells from peripheral blood mononuclear cells, obtained in the second trimester of pregnancy. The CDR3 region reads CASSVGQPNTEAFF. The nucleotide sequence reads as follows: TGTGCCAGCAGCGTTGGACAGCCTAACACTGAAGCTTTCTTT.